A single sample is the source of the 2 T cell receptor beta chains below, sequenced in a study of blood T cells in healthy people across ages. The authors ran a second PCR of about 6 to 11 cycles using a sample-barcoded 5' primer and a J-beta primer mix. TCRdb used MiXCR to reprocess the 5' RACE reads, holding one entry per CDR3 protein. The table has over 1,500,000 distinct CDR3 sequences, about 39% seen once. Sequenced sample: blood. The receptors originated from a human donor in good health.

V and J are TRBV5-5 and TRBJ2-7; 7 bases are shared with TRBD1. The V and J ends lost 1 base and 2 bases, in that order; junction bases with no gene match: 6. CDR3 length: 15 amino acids. Germline V gene lookup returns CDR1 SGHKS and CDR2 YYEKEE (reference sequence). The DNA of the CDR3 is TGTGCCAGCAGCTTGAGGGGGCGCGTCGCCTACGAGCAGTACTTC. Amino acids: CASSLRGRVAYEQYF.

This chain connects TRBV4-3 to TRBJ1-4; the D is unclear. Trimming left V 0 bases short and J 5 bases short, with 10 bases between. The CDR3 totals 15 residues. From germline, CDR1 is LGHNA and CDR2 YSLEER. The chain's CDR3 is CASSQDVGQNEKLFF. As DNA, the CDR3 is TGCGCCAGCAGCCAAGATGTCGGCCAAAATGAAAAACTGTTTTTT.